This is a list of T cell receptor beta chains from one sample in a study of blood T cell repertoires in COVID-19. Only in-frame clones appear in the TCRdb table, and some are missing; sequencing was by immunoSEQ multiplex PCR. The profile covers around 70,000 clones, with around 78% appearing a single time and less than 20% taken by the ten largest. Input material: peripheral blood. These receptors were collected from a human donor in a cohort sampled during active COVID-19. The conserved cysteine and the conserved F or W are not part of the CDR3 here. Fields, in order: J gene, V gene, CDR3 protein.

J gene: TRBJ2-7
V gene: TRBV12-3/TRBV12-4
CDR3 protein: ASSLPGRDEQY

J gene: TRBJ1-4
V gene: TRBV2
CDR3 protein: ASTLGRGVNEKLF

J gene: TRBJ2-7
V gene: TRBV3-1/TRBV3-2
CDR3 protein: ASRSGVAGPYEQY

J gene: TRBJ2-5
V gene: TRBV5-4
CDR3 protein: ASSHQETQY

J gene: TRBJ1-4
V gene: TRBV30
CDR3 protein: AWRRAGGDNEKLF

J gene: TRBJ2-3
V gene: TRBV18
CDR3 protein: ASSPAAGTDTQY

J gene: TRBJ1-6
V gene: TRBV12-5
CDR3 protein: ASGFQRGREDNSPLH

J gene: TRBJ2-6
V gene: TRBV19
CDR3 protein: ASSRQGLAFSGANVLT

J gene: TRBJ2-7
V gene: TRBV3-1/TRBV3-2
CDR3 protein: ACGLAGTYEQY

J gene: TRBJ1-4
V gene: TRBV5-1
CDR3 protein: ASSSRGSGEKLF

J gene: TRBJ1-3
V gene: TRBV28
CDR3 protein: ASSLVQALAGNTIY

J gene: TRBJ2-2
V gene: TRBV18
CDR3 protein: ASAIPTGRTGELF

J gene: TRBJ2-1
V gene: TRBV19
CDR3 protein: ASRIPDRDNEQF

J gene: TRBJ2-3
V gene: TRBV3-1/TRBV3-2
CDR3 protein: ASSQAGGGDTQY

J gene: TRBJ2-7
V gene: TRBV27
CDR3 protein: ATREYRVSYEQY

J gene: TRBJ2-1
V gene: TRBV28
CDR3 protein: ASRFYRDRGNEQF

J gene: TRBJ2-1
V gene: TRBV12-5
CDR3 protein: ASGTLPGNEQF

J gene: TRBJ2-4
V gene: TRBV29-1
CDR3 protein: SVGSGEAKNIQY

J gene: TRBJ2-5
V gene: TRBV3-1/TRBV3-2
CDR3 protein: ASSHSGTSGQETQY

J gene: TRBJ2-5
V gene: TRBV29-1
CDR3 protein: SVGTAQETQY

J gene: TRBJ2-1
V gene: TRBV18
CDR3 protein: ASSPDAAGEREQF

J gene: TRBJ1-6
V gene: TRBV27
CDR3 protein: ASSLKSLRSGLSSYNSPLH

J gene: TRBJ1-3
V gene: TRBV28
CDR3 protein: ASSDQGLVGTGIGNTIY

J gene: TRBJ1-6
V gene: TRBV30
CDR3 protein: AWQGAYYNSPLH

J gene: TRBJ2-7
V gene: TRBV7-8
CDR3 protein: ASSLFSYEQY

J gene: TRBJ2-7
V gene: TRBV7-2
CDR3 protein: ASSLETGVSEQY

J gene: TRBJ2-1
V gene: TRBV18
CDR3 protein: ASSPSRGNEQF

J gene: TRBJ1-6
V gene: TRBV5-6
CDR3 protein: ASSLGREGSPLH

J gene: TRBJ2-7
V gene: TRBV7-2
CDR3 protein: ASSLVSRNSYEQY

J gene: TRBJ2-7
V gene: TRBV20-1
CDR3 protein: SASGPRTSGSLREYEQY

J gene: TRBJ2-7
V gene: TRBV5-1
CDR3 protein: ASSPTGTSGRVHEQY

J gene: TRBJ1-2
V gene: TRBV5-4
CDR3 protein: ASSLAAEGRYGYT

J gene: TRBJ2-5
V gene: TRBV7-2
CDR3 protein: ASSSKLAGGPGTQY

J gene: TRBJ1-6
V gene: TRBV11-1
CDR3 protein: ASSRLGNSPLH

J gene: TRBJ1-1
V gene: TRBV29-1
CDR3 protein: SVTGGTEAF

J gene: TRBJ2-7
V gene: TRBV28
CDR3 protein: ASSSQSGIKDEQY

J gene: TRBJ2-5
V gene: TRBV5-1
CDR3 protein: ASSSTGEAPWTQY

J gene: TRBJ2-1
V gene: TRBV11-2
CDR3 protein: ASSQGLAAYNEQF

J gene: TRBJ1-1
V gene: TRBV11-3
CDR3 protein: ASSQGATEAF

J gene: TRBJ2-7
V gene: TRBV29-1
CDR3 protein: SVLGPTSGSSDHEQY

J gene: TRBJ1-6
V gene: TRBV27
CDR3 protein: ASSLGRTGFSPLH

J gene: TRBJ2-7
V gene: TRBV7-9
CDR3 protein: ASSPDRGYYEQY